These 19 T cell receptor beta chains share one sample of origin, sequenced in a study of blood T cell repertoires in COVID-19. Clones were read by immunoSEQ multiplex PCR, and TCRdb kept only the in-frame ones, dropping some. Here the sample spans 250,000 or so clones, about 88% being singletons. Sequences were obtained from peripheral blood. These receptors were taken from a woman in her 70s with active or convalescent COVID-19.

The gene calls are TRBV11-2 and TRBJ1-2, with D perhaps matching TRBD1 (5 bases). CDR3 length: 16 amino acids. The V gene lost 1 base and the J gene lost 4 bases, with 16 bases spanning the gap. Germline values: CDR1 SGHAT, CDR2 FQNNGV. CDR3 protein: CASSLGSGTLLYGYTF. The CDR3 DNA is TGTGCCAGCAGCTTAGGATCAGGGACTCTGCTCTATGGCTACACCTTC.

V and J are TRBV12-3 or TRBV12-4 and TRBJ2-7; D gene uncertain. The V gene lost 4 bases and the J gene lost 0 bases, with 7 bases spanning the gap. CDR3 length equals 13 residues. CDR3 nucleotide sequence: TGTGCCAGCAGTTCCCTAAGCTCCTACGAGCAGTACTTC. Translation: CASSSLSSYEQYF.

Here the CDR3 reads CAISDIRDLGNPLYF. DNA of the CDR3: TGTGCCATCAGTGACATCCGTGACCTAGGTAACCCCCTGTACTTC. The chain couples TRBV10-3 to TRBJ2-7; D not certain. V was trimmed by 3 bases and J by 12 bases, leaving 24 bases between them. Germline CDR1 reads ENHRY; CDR2 reads SYGVKD. The CDR3 is 15 amino acids.

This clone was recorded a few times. This CDR3 reads CASSPSSGKSNEKLFF. The CDR3 region has the DNA TGTGCCAGCTCACCTTCATCAGGAAAGTCCAATGAAAAACTGTTTTTT. The rearrangement links TRBV18 to TRBJ1-4, with unresolved D. This CDR3 has 16 amino acids. V lost 3 bases, J lost 5 bases, and 16 bases lay in between. CDR1 and CDR2 (germline): KGHSH, LQKENI.

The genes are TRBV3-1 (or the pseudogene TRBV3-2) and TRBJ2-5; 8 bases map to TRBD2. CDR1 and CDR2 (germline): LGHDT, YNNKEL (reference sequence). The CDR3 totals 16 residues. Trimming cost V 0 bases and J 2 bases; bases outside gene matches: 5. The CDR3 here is CASSQDWAGGQETQYF. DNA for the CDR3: TGTGCCAGCAGCCAAGATTGGGCGGGGGGACAAGAGACCCAGTACTTC.

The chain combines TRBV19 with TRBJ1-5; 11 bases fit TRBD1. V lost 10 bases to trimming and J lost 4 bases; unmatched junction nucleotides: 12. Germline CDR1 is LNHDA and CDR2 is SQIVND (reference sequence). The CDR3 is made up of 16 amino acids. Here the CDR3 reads CATRPGQGARNQPQHF. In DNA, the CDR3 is TGTGCCACCCGACCTGGACAGGGGGCTCGTAATCAGCCCCAGCATTTT.

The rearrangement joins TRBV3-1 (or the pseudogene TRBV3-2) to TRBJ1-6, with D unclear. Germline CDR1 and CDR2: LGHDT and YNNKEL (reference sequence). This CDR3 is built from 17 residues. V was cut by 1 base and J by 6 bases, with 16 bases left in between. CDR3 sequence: CASSQARPGLGNSPLHF. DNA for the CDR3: TGTGCCAGCAGCCAAGCAAGGCCGGGATTGGGTAATTCACCCCTCCACTTT.

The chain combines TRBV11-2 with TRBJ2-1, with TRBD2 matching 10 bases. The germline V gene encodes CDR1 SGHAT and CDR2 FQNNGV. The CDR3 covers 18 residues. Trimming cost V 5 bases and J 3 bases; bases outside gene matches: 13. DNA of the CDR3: TGTGCCAGCAGCGTATACCCTACCGGGACTAGCGACTACAATGAGCAGTTCTTC. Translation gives CASSVYPTGTSDYNEQFF. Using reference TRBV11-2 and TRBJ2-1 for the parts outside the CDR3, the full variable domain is EAGVAQSPRYKIIEKRQSVAFWCNPISGHATLYWYQQILGQGPKLLIQFQNNGVVDDSQLPKDRFSAERLKGVDSTLKIQPAKLEDSAVYLCASSVYPTGTSDYNEQFFGPGTRLTVL.

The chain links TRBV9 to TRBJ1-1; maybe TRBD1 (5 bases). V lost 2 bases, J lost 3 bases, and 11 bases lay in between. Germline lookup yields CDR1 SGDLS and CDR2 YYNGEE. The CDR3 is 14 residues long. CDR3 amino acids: CASSVAGKDTEAFF. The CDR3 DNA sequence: TGTGCCAGCAGCGTCGCAGGGAAGGACACTGAAGCTTTCTTT.

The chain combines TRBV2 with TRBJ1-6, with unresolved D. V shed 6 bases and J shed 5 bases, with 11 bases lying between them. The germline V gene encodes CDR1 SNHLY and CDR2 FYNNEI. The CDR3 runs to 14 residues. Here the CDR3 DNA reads TGTGCCAGCAGGGAGGCAGCAAATAATTCACCCCTCCACTTT. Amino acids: CASREAANNSPLHF.

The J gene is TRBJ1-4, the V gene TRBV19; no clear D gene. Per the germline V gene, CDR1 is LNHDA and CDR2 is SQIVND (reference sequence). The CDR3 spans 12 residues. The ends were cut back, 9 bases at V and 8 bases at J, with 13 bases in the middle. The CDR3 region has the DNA TGTGCCAGCCAACCCATTGGCGAAAAACTGTTTTTT. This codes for CASQPIGEKLFF. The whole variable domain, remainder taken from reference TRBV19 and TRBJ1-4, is DGGITQSPKYLFRKEGQNVTLSCEQNLNHDAMYWYRQDPGQGLRLIYYSQIVNDFQKGDIAEGYSVSREKKESFPLTVTSAQKNPTAFYLCASQPIGEKLFFGSGTQLSVL.

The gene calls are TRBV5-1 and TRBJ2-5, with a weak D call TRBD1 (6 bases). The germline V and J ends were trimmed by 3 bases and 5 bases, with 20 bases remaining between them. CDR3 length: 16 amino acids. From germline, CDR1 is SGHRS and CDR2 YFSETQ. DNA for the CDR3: TGCGCCAGCAGCTCACTCTTTGCCGGTCAGGGGGAGACCCAGTACTTC. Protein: CASSSLFAGQGETQYF.

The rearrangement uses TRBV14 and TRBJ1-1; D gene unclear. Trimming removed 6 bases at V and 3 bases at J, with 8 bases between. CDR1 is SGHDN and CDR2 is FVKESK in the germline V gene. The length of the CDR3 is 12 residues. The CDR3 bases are TGTGCCAGCAGGGACTTTTACACTGAAGCTTTCTTT. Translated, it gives CASRDFYTEAFF. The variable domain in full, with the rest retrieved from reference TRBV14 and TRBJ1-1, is EAGVTQFPSHSVIEKGQTVTLRCDPISGHDNLYWYRRVMGKEIKFLLHFVKESKQDESGMPNNRFLAERTGGTYSTLKVQPAELEDSGVYFCASRDFYTEAFFGQGTRLTVV.

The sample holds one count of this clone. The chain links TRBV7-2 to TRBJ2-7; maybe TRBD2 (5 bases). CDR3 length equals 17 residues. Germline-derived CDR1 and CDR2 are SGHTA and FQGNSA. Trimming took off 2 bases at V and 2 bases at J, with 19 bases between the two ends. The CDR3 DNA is TGTGCCAGCAGCTTAACTGATTCTCCGACGGGGACCTACGAGCAGTACTTC. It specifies CASSLTDSPTGTYEQYF.

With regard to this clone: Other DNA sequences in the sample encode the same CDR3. CDR3 bases: TGTGCCAGTAGTTCGACACGGAACACTGAAGCTTTCTTT. Protein sequence: CASSSTRNTEAFF. The chain uses TRBV19 and TRBJ1-1, with no clear D. The CDR3 loop spans 13 amino acids. Trimming pared 5 bases from V and 1 base from J, leaving 8 bases between. CDR1 LNHDA and CDR2 SQIVND come from the germline V gene (reference sequence).

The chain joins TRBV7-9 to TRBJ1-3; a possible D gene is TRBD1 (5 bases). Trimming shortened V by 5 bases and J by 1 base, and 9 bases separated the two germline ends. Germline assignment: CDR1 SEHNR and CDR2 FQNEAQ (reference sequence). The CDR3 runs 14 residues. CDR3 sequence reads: CASSLGASGNTIYF. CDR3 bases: TGTGCCAGCAGCCTAGGGGCTTCTGGAAACACCATATATTTT.

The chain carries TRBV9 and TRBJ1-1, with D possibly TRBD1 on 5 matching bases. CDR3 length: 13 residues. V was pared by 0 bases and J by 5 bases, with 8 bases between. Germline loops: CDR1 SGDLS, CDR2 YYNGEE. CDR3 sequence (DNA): TGTGCCAGCAGCGTAGCGGAGGGGACTGAAGCTTTCTTT. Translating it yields CASSVAEGTEAFF.

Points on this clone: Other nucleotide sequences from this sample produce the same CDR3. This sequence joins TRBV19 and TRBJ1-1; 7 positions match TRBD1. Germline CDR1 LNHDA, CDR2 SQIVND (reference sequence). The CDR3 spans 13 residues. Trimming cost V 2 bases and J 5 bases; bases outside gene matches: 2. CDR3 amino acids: CASSIRQGTEAFF. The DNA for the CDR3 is TGTGCCAGTAGTATAAGACAGGGAACTGAAGCTTTCTTT.

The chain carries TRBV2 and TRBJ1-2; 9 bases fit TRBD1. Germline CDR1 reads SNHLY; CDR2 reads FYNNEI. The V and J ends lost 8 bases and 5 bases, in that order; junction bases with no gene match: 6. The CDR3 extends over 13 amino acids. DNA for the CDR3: TGTGCCAGCGGCACAGGGGGCGGGTATGGCTACACCTTC. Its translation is CASGTGGGYGYTF.